Listed below are T cell receptor beta chains from one sample, sequenced in a study of glioma-infiltrating T cells. Using its own MiXCR run on the multiplex PCR reads, TCRdb lists one record per CDR3 protein. The profile covers about 200,000 distinct CDR3 sequences, with roughly a third appearing a single time and 20% to 25% taken by the ten largest. The specimen sequenced was glioma tissue, nonneoplastic brain tissue, or PBMCs (not recorded which). Source of these receptors: a human donor with low-grade glioma or glioblastoma, undergoing nonglioma brain surgery, or in good health (not recorded which). Each CDR3 is given without its conserved first and last residue.

TRBV13 ASSSLAGVGTDTQY
TRBV27 ASSYYGRPDTQY
TRBV27 ASSVRDRDYEQY
TRBV4-2 ASSQATFLDSSYNEQF
TRBV4-1 ASSQVGSGAGYGYT
TRBV4-3 ASSQDTARANEKLF
TRBV7-2 ASSPGQGAETQY
TRBV4-1 ASSQRAVNTEAF
TRBV6-2/TRBV6-3 ASSYSSGILGNEQF
TRBV5-1 ASRPNAGNYEQY
TRBV16 ASSSREGSTDTQY
TRBV9 ASSVDPTGNSPLH
TRBV4-2 ASSQGRGGQGRNEQF
TRBV14 ASSQDPGRSDGYT
TRBV30 AWSANYEQY
TRBV5-1 ASSLKGGTDTQY
TRBV6-1 ASSKRIGGLTYGYT
TRBV25-1 ASSPISDTQY
TRBV6-1 ASSVQSETQY
TRBV12-3/TRBV12-4 ASSTGREETQY
TRBV4-2 ASSQERDNHLAKNIQY
TRBV29-1 SVEGTSGRGEQY
TRBV2 ASRLDVSSGNTIY
TRBV27 ASSWDYDSSGYT
TRBV20-1 SASRAGNTEAF
TRBV12-3/TRBV12-4 ASSPGRGVTNQPQH
TRBV6-1 ASTGVGTDTQY